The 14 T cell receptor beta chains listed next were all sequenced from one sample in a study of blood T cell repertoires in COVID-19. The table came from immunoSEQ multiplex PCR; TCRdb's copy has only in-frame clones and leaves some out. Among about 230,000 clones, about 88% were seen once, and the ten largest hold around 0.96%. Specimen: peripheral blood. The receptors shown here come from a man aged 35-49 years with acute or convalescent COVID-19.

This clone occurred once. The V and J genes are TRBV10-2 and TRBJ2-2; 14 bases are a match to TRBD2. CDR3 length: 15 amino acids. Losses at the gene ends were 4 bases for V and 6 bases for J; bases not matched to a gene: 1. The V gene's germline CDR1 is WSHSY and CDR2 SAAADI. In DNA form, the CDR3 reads TGCGCCAGCAGTGCGACTAGCGGGGGGGCCGGGGAGCTGTTTTTT. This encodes CASSATSGGAGELFF.

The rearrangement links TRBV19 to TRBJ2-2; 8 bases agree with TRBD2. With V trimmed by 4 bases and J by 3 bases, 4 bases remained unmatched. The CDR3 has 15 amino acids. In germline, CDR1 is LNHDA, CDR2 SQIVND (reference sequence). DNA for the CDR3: TGTGCCAGTAGTAGTAGCGGGACCTACACCGGGGAGCTGTTTTTT. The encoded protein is CASSSSGTYTGELFF.

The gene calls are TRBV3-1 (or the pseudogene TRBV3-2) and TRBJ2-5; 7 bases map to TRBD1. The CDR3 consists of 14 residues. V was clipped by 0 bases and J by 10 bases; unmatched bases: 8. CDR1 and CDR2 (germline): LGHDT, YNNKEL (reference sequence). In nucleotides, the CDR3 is TGTGCCAGCAGCCAAGATTTTTCAGGGGGTGGCCAGTACTTC. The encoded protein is CASSQDFSGGGQYF.

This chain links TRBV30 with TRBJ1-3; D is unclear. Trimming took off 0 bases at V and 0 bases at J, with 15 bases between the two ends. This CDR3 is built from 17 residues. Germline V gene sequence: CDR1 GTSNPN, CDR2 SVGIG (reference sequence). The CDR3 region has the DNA TGTGCCTGGAGTGTAAGACTCGGGTTTGACTCTGGAAACACCATATATTTT. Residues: CAWSVRLGFDSGNTIYF.

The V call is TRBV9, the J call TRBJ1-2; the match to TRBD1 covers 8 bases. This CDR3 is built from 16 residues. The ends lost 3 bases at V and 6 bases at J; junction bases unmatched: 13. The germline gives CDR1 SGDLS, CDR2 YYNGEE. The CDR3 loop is CASSAPPTGGGNGYTF. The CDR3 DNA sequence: TGTGCCAGCAGCGCACCTCCTACAGGGGGGGGGAATGGCTACACCTTC.

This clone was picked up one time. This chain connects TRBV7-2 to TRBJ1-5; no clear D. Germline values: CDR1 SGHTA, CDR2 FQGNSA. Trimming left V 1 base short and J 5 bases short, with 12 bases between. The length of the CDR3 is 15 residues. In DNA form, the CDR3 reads TGTGCCAGCAGCTTAGGTGCGGGGTTGTATCAGCCCCAGCATTTT. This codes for CASSLGAGLYQPQHF.

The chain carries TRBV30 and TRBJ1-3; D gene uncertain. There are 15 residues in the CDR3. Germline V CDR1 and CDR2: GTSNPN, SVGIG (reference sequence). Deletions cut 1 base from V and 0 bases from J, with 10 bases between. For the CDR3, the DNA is TGTGCCTGGAGTGACAACGTTTTCTCTGGAAACACCATATATTTT. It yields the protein CAWSDNVFSGNTIYF.

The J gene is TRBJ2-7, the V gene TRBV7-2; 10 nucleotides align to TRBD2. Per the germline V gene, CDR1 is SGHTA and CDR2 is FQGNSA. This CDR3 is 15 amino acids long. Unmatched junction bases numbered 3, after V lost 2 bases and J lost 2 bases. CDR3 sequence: CASSLKSGGAYEQYF. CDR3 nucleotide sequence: TGTGCCAGCAGCTTAAAAAGCGGGGGGGCCTACGAGCAGTACTTC.

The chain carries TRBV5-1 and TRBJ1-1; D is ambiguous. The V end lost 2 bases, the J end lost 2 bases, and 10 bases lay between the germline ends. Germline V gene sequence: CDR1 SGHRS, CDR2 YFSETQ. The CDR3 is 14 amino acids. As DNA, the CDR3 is TGCGCCAGCAGCTTTAGGAGTCCCAACACTGAAGCTTTCTTT. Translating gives CASSFRSPNTEAFF.

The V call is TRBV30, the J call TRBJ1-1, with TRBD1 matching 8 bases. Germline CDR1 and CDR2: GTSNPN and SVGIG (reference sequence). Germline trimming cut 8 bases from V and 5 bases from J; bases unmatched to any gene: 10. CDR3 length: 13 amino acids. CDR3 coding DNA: TGTGCCGGGACCACAGGGGGGAGAACTGAAGCTTTCTTT. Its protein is CAGTTGGRTEAFF.

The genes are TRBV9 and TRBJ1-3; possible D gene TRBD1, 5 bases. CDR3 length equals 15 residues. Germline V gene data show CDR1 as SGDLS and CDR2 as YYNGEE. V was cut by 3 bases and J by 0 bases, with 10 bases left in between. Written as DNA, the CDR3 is TGTGCCAGCAGCGATGCAGGGTCCTCTGGAAACACCATATATTTT. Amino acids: CASSDAGSSGNTIYF.

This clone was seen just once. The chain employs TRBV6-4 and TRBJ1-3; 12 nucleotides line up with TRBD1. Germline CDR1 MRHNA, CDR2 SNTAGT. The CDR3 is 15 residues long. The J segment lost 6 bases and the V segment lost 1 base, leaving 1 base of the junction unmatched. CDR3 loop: CASSDWGQGANTIYF. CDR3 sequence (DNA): TGTGCCAGCAGTGACTGGGGACAGGGGGCAAACACCATATATTTT.

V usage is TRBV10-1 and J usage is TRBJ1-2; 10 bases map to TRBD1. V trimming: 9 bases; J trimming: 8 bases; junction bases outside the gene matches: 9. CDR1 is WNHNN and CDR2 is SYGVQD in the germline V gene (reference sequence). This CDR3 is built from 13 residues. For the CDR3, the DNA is TGCGCCAGACCCTTGGGACAGGGGTCCGGCTACACCTTC. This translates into CARPLGQGSGYTF.

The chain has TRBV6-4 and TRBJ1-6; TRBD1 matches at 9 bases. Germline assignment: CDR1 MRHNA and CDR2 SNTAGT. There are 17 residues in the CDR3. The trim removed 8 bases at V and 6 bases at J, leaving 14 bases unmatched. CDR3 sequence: CASRLKGTGSFNSPLHF. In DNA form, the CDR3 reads TGTGCCAGCCGCCTAAAAGGGACAGGGAGCTTTAATTCACCCCTCCACTTT.